The rows below give T cell receptor beta chains drawn from one sample of a study of OX40 agonist ivuxolimab in advanced cancers. Sequenced by immunoSEQ multiplex PCR; TCRdb stores in-frame clones only, minus some. The sample lists fewer than 25,000 clones; approximately 81% were seen once. The source was CD4+ or CD8+ T cells sorted from blood, collected in a trial of the OX40 agonist ivuxolimab. The receptors shown here come from an adult with an advanced solid tumor such as melanoma, head and neck, liver or kidney cancer. Both conserved end residues are part of each CDR3. D genes are given only for firm matches. Rows give clone size only sometimes, using once, few, many, or a class for an expanded clone.

V: TRBV28
D: .
size: once
J: TRBJ2-7
CDR3: CASGYEQYF
DNA: TGTGCCAGCGGCTACGAGCAGTACTTC

V: TRBV30
D: .
size: .
J: TRBJ1-1
CDR3: CAWSVSYPAGQAFF
DNA: TGTGCCTGGAGTGTAAGTTATCCGGCAGGACAAGCTTTCTTT

V: TRBV4-1
D: TRBD1
size: .
J: TRBJ2-1
CDR3: CASSQDRGTGTEQFF
DNA: TGCGCCAGCAGCCAAGATCGCGGGACAGGGACTGAGCAGTTCTTC

V: TRBV5-1
D: .
size: .
J: TRBJ2-1
CDR3: CASSSPGDWGYSEQFF
DNA: TGCGCCAGCAGCTCTCCCGGGGACTGGGGATATTCTGAGCAGTTCTTC

V: TRBV11-2
D: .
size: .
J: TRBJ1-3
CDR3: CASSSLRGWPGNTIYF
DNA: TGTGCCAGCAGCTCCCTCAGGGGTTGGCCCGGAAACACCATATATTTT

V: TRBV7-6
D: .
size: few
J: TRBJ1-1
CDR3: CASSATTGVNTEAFF
DNA: TGTGCCAGCAGCGCCACAACAGGCGTGAACACTGAAGCTTTCTTT

V: TRBV6-6
D: .
size: .
J: TRBJ2-5
CDR3: CASSPPGSQETQYF
DNA: TGTGCCAGCAGCCCCCCGGGAAGCCAAGAGACCCAGTACTTC

V: TRBV7-9
D: .
size: .
J: TRBJ1-1
CDR3: CASSFGQPEAFF
DNA: TGTGCCAGCAGTTTCGGACAGCCTGAAGCTTTCTTT

V: TRBV19
D: .
size: .
J: TRBJ2-7
CDR3: CASSIASTGGTHTYEQYF
DNA: TGTGCCAGTAGTATTGCGTCGACAGGCGGTACACACACCTACGAGCAGTACTTC

V: TRBV7-9
D: TRBD1
size: medium-sized
J: TRBJ1-1
CDR3: CASSSRDRKTYTEAFF
DNA: TGTGCCAGCAGCTCCCGGGACAGAAAAACATACACTGAAGCTTTCTTT

V: TRBV7-6
D: TRBD2
size: .
J: TRBJ2-7
CDR3: CASSLSRAGEGEQYF
DNA: TGTGCCAGCAGCTTATCTCGTGCGGGGGAAGGCGAGCAGTACTTC

V: TRBV6-6
D: .
size: .
J: TRBJ2-2
CDR3: CASSLTGELFF
DNA: TGTGCCAGCAGTCTTACTGGGGAGCTGTTTTTT

V: TRBV6-6
D: TRBD1
size: once
J: TRBJ1-3
CDR3: CASGDRGLFGNTIYF
DNA: TGTGCCAGCGGCGACAGGGGGCTTTTTGGAAACACCATATATTTT

V: TRBV27
D: .
size: .
J: TRBJ2-7
CDR3: CASSSNSYEQYF
DNA: TGTGCCAGCAGTTCAAATTCTTACGAGCAGTACTTC

V: TRBV10-3
D: TRBD2
size: .
J: TRBJ2-2
CDR3: CAISPTIRTSGGNTGELFF
DNA: TGTGCCATCAGTCCTACCATTCGGACTAGCGGGGGGAACACCGGGGAGCTGTTTTTT

V: TRBV7-6
D: .
size: once
J: TRBJ2-7
CDR3: CASSLPGREQYF
DNA: TGTGCCAGCAGCCTACCTGGGCGTGAGCAGTACTTC

V: TRBV27
D: .
size: once
J: TRBJ1-1
CDR3: CASSLGGSTEAFF
DNA: TGTGCCAGCAGTTTAGGGGGCAGCACTGAAGCTTTCTTT

V: TRBV7-2
D: .
size: .
J: TRBJ2-7
CDR3: CASSLGPGGYEQYF
DNA: TGTGCCAGCAGCTTAGGGCCAGGCGGTTACGAGCAGTACTTC

V: TRBV29-1
D: TRBD1
size: .
J: TRBJ1-4
CDR3: CSVPSTGVGLFF
DNA: TGCAGCGTCCCCTCCACAGGGGTAGGGCTGTTTTTT

V: TRBV7-9
D: TRBD1
size: .
J: TRBJ2-3
CDR3: CASSGGTGGPDTQYF
DNA: TGTGCCAGCAGCGGCGGGACAGGGGGTCCAGATACGCAGTATTTT

V: TRBV25-1
D: .
size: once
J: TRBJ2-6
CDR3: CASSNLGGQSRANVLTF
DNA: TGTGCCAGCAGTAACCTGGGTGGACAAAGTCGGGCCAACGTCCTGACTTTC

V: TRBV28
D: TRBD1
size: .
J: TRBJ2-7
CDR3: CASSLSETGVTYSYEQYF
DNA: TGTGCCAGCAGTTTAAGCGAGACAGGGGTCACCTACTCCTACGAGCAGTACTTC

V: TRBV4-1
D: .
size: few
J: TRBJ1-5
CDR3: CASSQDGGGNQPQHF
DNA: TGCGCCAGCAGCCAAGATGGAGGGGGGAATCAGCCCCAGCATTTT

V: TRBV12-2
D: .
size: once
J: TRBJ1-4
CDR3: CASRLPKDRGGVNNEKLFF
DNA: TGTGCAAGTCGCTTACCGAAAGACAGGGGGGGTGTTAACAATGAAAAACTGTTTTTT

V: TRBV5-6
D: TRBD1
size: .
J: TRBJ1-4
CDR3: CASSLEGQGSTNEKLFF
DNA: TGTGCCAGCAGCTTGGAGGGACAGGGATCAACTAATGAAAAACTGTTTTTT

V: TRBV7-9
D: TRBD2
size: .
J: TRBJ2-7
CDR3: CASSFSGGNYEQYF
DNA: TGTGCCAGCAGCTTTAGCGGGGGGAACTACGAGCAGTACTTC

V: TRBV5-1
D: .
size: .
J: TRBJ2-2
CDR3: CASSSTGKNAGELFF
DNA: TGCGCCAGCAGCTCCACAGGGAAGAACGCCGGGGAGCTGTTTTTT

V: TRBV6-5
D: TRBD1
size: .
J: TRBJ2-4
CDR3: CASSPDRGSKNIQYF
DNA: TGTGCCAGCAGCCCAGACAGGGGGTCCAAAAACATTCAGTACTTC

V: TRBV7-6
D: .
size: .
J: TRBJ2-7
CDR3: CASSLRGQAYEQYF
DNA: TGTGCCAGCAGCTTACGGGGGCAAGCCTACGAGCAGTACTTC

V: TRBV6-5
D: .
size: .
J: TRBJ2-7
CDR3: CASSRDGPYEQYF
DNA: TGTGCCAGCAGTAGGGACGGTCCCTACGAGCAGTACTTC

V: TRBV13
D: .
size: .
J: TRBJ2-1
CDR3: CASSLGNEQFF
DNA: TGTGCCAGCAGCTTAGGGAATGAGCAGTTCTTC

V: TRBV6-6
D: .
size: .
J: TRBJ1-5
CDR3: CASSYPIEVHQPQHF
DNA: TGTGCCAGCAGTTACCCAATAGAGGTCCATCAGCCCCAGCATTTT

V: TRBV7-8
D: TRBD2
size: .
J: TRBJ2-3
CDR3: CASSLERGPTDTQYF
DNA: TGTGCCAGCAGCCTAGAGCGGGGGCCCACAGATACGCAGTATTTT

V: TRBV2
D: .
size: .
J: TRBJ2-7
CDR3: CASLESPTYLEQYF
DNA: TGTGCCAGCTTGGAATCTCCAACCTACCTCGAGCAGTACTTC

V: TRBV9
D: TRBD2
size: .
J: TRBJ2-5
CDR3: CASSVLAGEETQYF
DNA: TGTGCCAGCAGCGTACTAGCGGGGGAGGAGACCCAGTACTTC

V: TRBV5-1
D: .
size: .
J: TRBJ2-7
CDR3: CASSLPGTGTYEQYF
DNA: TGCGCCAGCAGCTTACCCGGGACGGGTACCTACGAGCAGTACTTC